This T cell receptor (beta chain) emerged from a study of cytomegalovirus exposure and HLA in healthy donors. Overall study results and limits: In a later analysis, at a false discovery rate of 0.05, under 20,000 TCR beta sequences were associated with HLA alleles. Highly shared variants forming one cluster were likely a sequencing artifact. Previous analysis showed most TCR beta V segments were productive about 87% or about 30% of the time.

Researchers ran the PCR with 60 Vbeta and 13 Jbeta primers. Clones were sequenced by immunoSEQ multiplex PCR, and TCRdb holds only the in-frame ones, with some missing. This repertoire includes just under 65,000 clones. Note on this clone: As yet, its antigen is unknown.

V gave up 7 bases and J gave up 0 bases, with 20 bases separating them. The CDR3 is made up of 16 amino acids. Germline V gene data show CDR1 as SGHRS and CDR2 as YFSETQ. Sequenced input: PBMCs. V is TRBV5-1 and J is TRBJ2-7; D not certain. The origin of this receptor is a boy aged 5-17 years in good health and CMV-seronegative. The CDR3 DNA is TGCGCCAGCCAATCGTACTCCGACTCCAGCTCCTACGAGCAGTACTTC. Protein: CASQSYSDSSSYEQYF.